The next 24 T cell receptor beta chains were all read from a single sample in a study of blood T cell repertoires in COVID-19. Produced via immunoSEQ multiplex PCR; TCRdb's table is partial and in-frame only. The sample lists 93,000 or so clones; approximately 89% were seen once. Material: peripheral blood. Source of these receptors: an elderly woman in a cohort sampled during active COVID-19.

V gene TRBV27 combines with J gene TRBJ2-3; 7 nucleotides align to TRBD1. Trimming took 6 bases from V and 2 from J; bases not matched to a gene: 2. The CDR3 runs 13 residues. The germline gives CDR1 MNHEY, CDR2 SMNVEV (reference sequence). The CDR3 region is CASRGTATDTQYF. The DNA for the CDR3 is TGTGCCAGCAGAGGGACAGCCACAGATACGCAGTATTTT.

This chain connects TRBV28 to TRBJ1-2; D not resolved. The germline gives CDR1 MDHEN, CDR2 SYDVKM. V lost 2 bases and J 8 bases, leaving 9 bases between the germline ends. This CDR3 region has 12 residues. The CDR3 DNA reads TGTGCCAGCAGTTTACCGGTATCCGGCTACACCTTC. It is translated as CASSLPVSGYTF.

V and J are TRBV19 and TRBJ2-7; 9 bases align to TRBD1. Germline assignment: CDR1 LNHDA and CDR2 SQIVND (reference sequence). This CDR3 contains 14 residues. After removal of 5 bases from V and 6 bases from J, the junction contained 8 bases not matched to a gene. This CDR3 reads CASSAPGQGPEQYF. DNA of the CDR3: TGTGCCAGTAGTGCCCCGGGACAGGGCCCCGAGCAGTACTTC.

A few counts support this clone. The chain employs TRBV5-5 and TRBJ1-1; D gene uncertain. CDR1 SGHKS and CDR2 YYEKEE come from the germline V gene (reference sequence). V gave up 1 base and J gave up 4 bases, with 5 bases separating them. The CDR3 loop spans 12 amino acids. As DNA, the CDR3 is TGTGCCAGCAGCTTGTATTTCACTGAAGCTTTCTTT. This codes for CASSLYFTEAFF.

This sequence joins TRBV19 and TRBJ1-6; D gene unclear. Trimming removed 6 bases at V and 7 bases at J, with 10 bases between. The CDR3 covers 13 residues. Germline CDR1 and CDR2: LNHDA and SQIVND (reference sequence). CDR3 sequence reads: CASRQDTNSPLHF. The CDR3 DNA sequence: TGTGCCAGTAGGCAAGACACGAATTCACCCCTCCACTTT.

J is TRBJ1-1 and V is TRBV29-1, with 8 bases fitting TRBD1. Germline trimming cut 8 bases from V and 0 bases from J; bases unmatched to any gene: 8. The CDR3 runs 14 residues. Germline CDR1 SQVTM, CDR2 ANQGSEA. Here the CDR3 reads CSTRTGKMNTEAFF. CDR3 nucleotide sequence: TGCAGCACCCGGACAGGGAAGATGAACACTGAAGCTTTCTTT.

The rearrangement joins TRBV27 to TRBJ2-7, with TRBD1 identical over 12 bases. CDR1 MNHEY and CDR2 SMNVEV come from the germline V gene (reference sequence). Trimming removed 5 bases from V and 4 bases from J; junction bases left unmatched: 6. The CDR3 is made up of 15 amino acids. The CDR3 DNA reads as TGTGCCAGCAGTCAGGGACAGGGGGCTTTTTACGAGCAGTACTTC. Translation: CASSQGQGAFYEQYF.

This CDR3 reads CASSLARREKLFF. CDR3 DNA sequence: TGCGCCAGCAGCTTGGCCCGGCGGGAAAAACTGTTTTTT. The V and J genes are TRBV5-1 and TRBJ1-4; no firm D call. This CDR3 region has 13 residues. V was cut by 0 bases and J by 8 bases, with 8 bases left in between. The V gene's germline CDR1 is SGHRS and CDR2 YFSETQ.

The DNA of the CDR3 is TGTGCCAGCAGCGCTGACGGAGTAGGAGCTTATGGCTACACCTTC. Amino acids: CASSADGVGAYGYTF. The chain employs TRBV7-2 and TRBJ1-2; D unresolved. V lost 5 bases to trimming and J lost 5 bases, with 18 bases between them. The CDR3 contains 15 residues. Germline V gives CDR1 SGHTA, CDR2 FQGNSA.

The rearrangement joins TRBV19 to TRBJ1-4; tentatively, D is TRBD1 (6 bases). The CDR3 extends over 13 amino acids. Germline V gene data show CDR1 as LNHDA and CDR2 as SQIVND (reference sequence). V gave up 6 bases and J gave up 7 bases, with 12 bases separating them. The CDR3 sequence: CASRFTRGEKLFF. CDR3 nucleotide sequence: TGTGCCAGTAGATTCACCAGGGGTGAAAAACTGTTTTTT.

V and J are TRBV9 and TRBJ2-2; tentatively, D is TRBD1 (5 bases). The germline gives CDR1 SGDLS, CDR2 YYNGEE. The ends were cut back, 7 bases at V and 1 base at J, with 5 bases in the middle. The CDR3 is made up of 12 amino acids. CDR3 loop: CASGQNTGELFF. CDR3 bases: TGTGCCAGCGGACAGAACACCGGGGAGCTGTTTTTT.

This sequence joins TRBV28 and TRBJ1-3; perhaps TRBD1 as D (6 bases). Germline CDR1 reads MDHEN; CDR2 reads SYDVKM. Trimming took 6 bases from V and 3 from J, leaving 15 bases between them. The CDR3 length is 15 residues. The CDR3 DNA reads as TGTGCCAGCAGAACTACAGGGTCTGGTGGAAACACCATATATTTT. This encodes CASRTTGSGGNTIYF.

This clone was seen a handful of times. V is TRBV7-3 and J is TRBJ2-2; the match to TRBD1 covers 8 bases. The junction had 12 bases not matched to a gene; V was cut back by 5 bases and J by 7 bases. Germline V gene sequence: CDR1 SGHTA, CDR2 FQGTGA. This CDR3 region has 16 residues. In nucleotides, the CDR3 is TGTGCCAGCAGCCCCTCCGTCCCGGGACAGGTCGGGGAGCTGTTTTTT. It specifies CASSPSVPGQVGELFF.

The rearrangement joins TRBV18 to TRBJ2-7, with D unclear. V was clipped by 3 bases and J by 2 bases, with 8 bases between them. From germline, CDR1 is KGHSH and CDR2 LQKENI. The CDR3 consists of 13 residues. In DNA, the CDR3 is TGTGCCAGCTCACCGAGCACGACCTACGAGCAGTACTTC. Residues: CASSPSTTYEQYF.

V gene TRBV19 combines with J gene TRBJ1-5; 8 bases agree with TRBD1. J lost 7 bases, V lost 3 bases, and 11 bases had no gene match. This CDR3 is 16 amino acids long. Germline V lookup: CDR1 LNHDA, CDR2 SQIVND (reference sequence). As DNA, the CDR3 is TGTGCCAGTAGTATCTTCCCACAGGGGGGAGAACAGCCCCAGCATTTT. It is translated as CASSIFPQGGEQPQHF.

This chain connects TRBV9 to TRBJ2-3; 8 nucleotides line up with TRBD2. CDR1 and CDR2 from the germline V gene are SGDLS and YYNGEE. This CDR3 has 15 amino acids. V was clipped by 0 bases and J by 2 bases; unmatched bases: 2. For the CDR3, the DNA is TGTGCCAGCAGCGTAGCGGGGGGGCTCACAGATACGCAGTATTTT. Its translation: CASSVAGGLTDTQYF.

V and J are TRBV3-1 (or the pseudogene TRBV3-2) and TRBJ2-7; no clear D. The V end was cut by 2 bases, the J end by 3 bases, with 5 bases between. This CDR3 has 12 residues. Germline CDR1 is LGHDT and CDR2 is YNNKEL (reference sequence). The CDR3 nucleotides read TGTGCCAGCAGCCAATCTCTCTACGAGCAGTACTTC. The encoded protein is CASSQSLYEQYF.

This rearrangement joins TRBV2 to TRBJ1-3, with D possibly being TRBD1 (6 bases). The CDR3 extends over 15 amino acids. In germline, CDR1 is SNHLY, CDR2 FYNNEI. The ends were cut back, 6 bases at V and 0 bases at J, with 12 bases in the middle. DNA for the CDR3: TGTGCCAGCAGGTCGGACAGAAGCTCTGGAAACACCATATATTTT. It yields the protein CASRSDRSSGNTIYF. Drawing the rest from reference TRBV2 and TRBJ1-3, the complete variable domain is EPEVTQTPSHQVTQMGQEVILRCVPISNHLYFYWYRQILGQKVEFLVSFYNNEISEKSEIFDDQFSVERPDGSNFTLKIRSTKLEDSAMYFCASRSDRSSGNTIYFGEGSWLTVV.

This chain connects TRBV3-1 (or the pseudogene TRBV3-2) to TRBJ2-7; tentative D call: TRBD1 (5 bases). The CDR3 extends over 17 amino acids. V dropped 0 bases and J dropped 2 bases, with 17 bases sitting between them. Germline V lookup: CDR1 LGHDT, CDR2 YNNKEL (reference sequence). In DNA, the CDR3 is TGTGCCAGCAGCCAAGATCAGGGCACTTCCTACCCCTACGAGCAGTACTTC. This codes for CASSQDQGTSYPYEQYF.

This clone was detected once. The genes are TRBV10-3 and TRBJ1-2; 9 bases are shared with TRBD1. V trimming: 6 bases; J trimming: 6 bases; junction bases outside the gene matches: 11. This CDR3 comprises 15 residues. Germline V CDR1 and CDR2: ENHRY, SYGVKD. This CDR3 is CAISDTRTGDNGYTF. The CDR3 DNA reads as TGTGCCATCAGCGATACTCGGACAGGGGATAATGGCTACACCTTC.

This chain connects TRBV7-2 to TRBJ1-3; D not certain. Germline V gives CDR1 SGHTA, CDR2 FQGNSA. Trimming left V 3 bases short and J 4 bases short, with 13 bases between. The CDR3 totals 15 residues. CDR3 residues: CASSFPPGDGNTIYF. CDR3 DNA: TGTGCCAGCAGCTTTCCGCCAGGCGACGGAAACACCATATATTTT.

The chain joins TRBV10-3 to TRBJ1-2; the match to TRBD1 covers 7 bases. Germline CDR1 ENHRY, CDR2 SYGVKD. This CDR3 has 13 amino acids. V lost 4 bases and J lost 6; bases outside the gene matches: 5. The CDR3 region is CAISGDSQNGYTF. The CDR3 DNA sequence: TGTGCCATCAGTGGGGACAGCCAGAATGGCTACACCTTC.

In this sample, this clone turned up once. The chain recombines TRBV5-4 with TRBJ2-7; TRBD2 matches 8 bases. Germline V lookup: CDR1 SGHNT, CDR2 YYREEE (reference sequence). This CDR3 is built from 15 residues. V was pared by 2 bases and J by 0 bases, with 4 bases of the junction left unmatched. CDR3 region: CASSFYSGSSYEQYF. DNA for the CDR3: TGTGCCAGCAGCTTCTACAGCGGGAGCTCCTACGAGCAGTACTTC.

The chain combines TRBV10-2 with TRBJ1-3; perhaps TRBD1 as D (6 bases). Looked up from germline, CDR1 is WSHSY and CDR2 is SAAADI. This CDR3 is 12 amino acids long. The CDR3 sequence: CATSAGASTIYF. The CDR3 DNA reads TGCGCAACCTCGGCGGGGGCCAGCACCATATATTTT.